The rows below give T cell receptor beta chains drawn from one sample of a study of blood T cells in healthy people across ages. TCRdb processed the 5' RACE reads anew with MiXCR; each CDR3 protein has one entry. The sample shows some 1.5 million distinct CDR3 sequences, roughly 30% of them seen only once. Input material: blood. All receptors come from a woman in her twenties or thirties in good health. CDR3s include the opening cysteine and the closing phenylalanine or tryptophan. A D gene is named only where the DNA matches it firmly. Expanded clones are given a class, and other clones once, few, many or no size at all.

D | J | size | V | CDR3 | DNA
- | TRBJ2-7 | few | TRBV20-1 | CSALWRSYEQYF | TGCAGTGCCCTATGGAGGTCCTACGAGCAGTACTTC
- | TRBJ2-7 | few | TRBV20-1 | CSARGAEKQYF | TGCAGTGCTAGAGGTGCGGAGAAGCAGTACTTC
- | TRBJ2-4 | few | TRBV4-1 | CASSQDGGGGNIQYF | TGCGCCAGCAGCCAAGATGGGGGTGGGGGAAACATTCAGTACTTC
- | TRBJ2-3 | few | TRBV15 | CATSSPGGGSTDTQYF | TGTGCCACCAGCAGCCCCGGAGGAGGGAGCACAGATACGCAGTATTTT
- | TRBJ1-5 | - | TRBV5-1 | CASRLAPSNQPQHF | TGCGCCAGCAGGCTCGCGCCTAGCAATCAGCCCCAGCATTTT
TRBD1 | TRBJ2-5 | - | TRBV2 | CASSERTGGAQKETQYF | TGTGCCAGCAGTGAGCGGACAGGGGGCGCTCAAAAAGAGACCCAGTACTTC
- | TRBJ1-5 | - | TRBV20-1 | CSARGGENNQPQHF | TGCAGTGCTAGAGGTGGCGAAAACAATCAGCCCCAGCATTTT
TRBD2 | TRBJ2-7 | few | TRBV5-1 | CASSSASGGIPSSSYEQYF | TGCGCCAGCAGCTCAGCTAGCGGGGGCATCCCCTCCTCGTCTTACGAGCAGTACTTC
- | TRBJ2-7 | few | TRBV28 | CATGRDQKDEQYF | TGTGCCACCGGTAGGGACCAGAAAGACGAGCAGTACTTC
TRBD1 | TRBJ2-1 | many | TRBV28 | CASSPPGQEQFF | TGTGCCAGCAGCCCTCCGGGACAGGAGCAGTTCTTC
- | TRBJ2-7 | many | TRBV10-3 | CAISESQGGYEQYF | TGTGCCATCAGTGAGTCCCAGGGGGGCTACGAGCAGTACTTC
TRBD1 | TRBJ2-1 | - | TRBV7-2 | CASSQDREDKQFF | TGTGCCAGCAGCCAGGACAGGGAGGATAAGCAGTTCTTC
- | TRBJ1-2 | - | TRBV12-3/TRBV12-4 | CASSRDHGYGYTF | TGTGCCAGCAGTCGGGACCACGGCTATGGCTACACCTTC
- | TRBJ2-1 | few | TRBV25-1 | CASSRSGPREQFF | TGTGCCAGCAGCAGGTCAGGGCCTCGGGAGCAGTTCTTC
- | TRBJ1-1 | few | TRBV29-1 | CSVESRQSRSGTEAFF | TGCAGCGTTGAATCCCGCCAAAGCAGGTCAGGGACTGAAGCTTTCTTT
- | TRBJ2-1 | - | TRBV28 | CASSKAGPYNEQFF | TGTGCCAGCAGTAAAGCGGGCCCCTACAATGAGCAGTTCTTC
TRBD1 | TRBJ2-1 | many | TRBV20-1 | CSAKRGDRGVNEQFF | TGCAGTGCTAAGAGGGGGGACAGGGGGGTCAATGAGCAGTTCTTC
TRBD1 | TRBJ2-1 | once | TRBV12-3/TRBV12-4 | CVSRRGQGRDEQFF | TGTGTCAGCAGAAGGGGACAGGGGCGGGATGAGCAGTTCTTC
TRBD1 | TRBJ2-1 | - | TRBV5-1 | CASSFPGQDDEQFF | TGCGCCAGCAGCTTCCCGGGACAGGACGATGAGCAGTTCTTC
- | TRBJ1-1 | - | TRBV4-1 | CASSQAGGTTEAFF | TGCGCCAGCAGCCAAGCCGGGGGCACCACTGAAGCTTTCTTT
TRBD1 | TRBJ2-7 | few | TRBV20-1 | CSATRGTGAISTDEQYF | TGCAGTGCTACCCGAGGGACAGGGGCGATATCTACCGACGAGCAGTACTTC
- | TRBJ2-7 | - | TRBV7-9 | CASSSHVSSYEQYF | TGTGCCAGCAGCTCACACGTTAGCTCCTACGAGCAGTACTTC
TRBD1 | TRBJ2-5 | many | TRBV4-1 | CASSQTGTGGETQYF | TGCGCCAGCAGCCAGACCGGGACAGGGGGCGAGACCCAGTACTTC
- | TRBJ1-5 | few | TRBV18 | CASSLKEGGAGNQPQHF | TGTGCCAGCTCCCTAAAAGAGGGGGGCGCAGGCAATCAGCCCCAGCATTTT
TRBD2 | TRBJ2-7 | many | TRBV20-1 | CSARGSQRDPSYEQYF | TGCAGTGCTAGAGGGAGTCAGCGGGACCCCTCCTACGAGCAGTACTTC
- | TRBJ2-5 | few | TRBV29-1 | CSVDMTAFNEQYF | TGCAGCGTTGACATGACAGCCTTCAATGAGCAGTACTTC